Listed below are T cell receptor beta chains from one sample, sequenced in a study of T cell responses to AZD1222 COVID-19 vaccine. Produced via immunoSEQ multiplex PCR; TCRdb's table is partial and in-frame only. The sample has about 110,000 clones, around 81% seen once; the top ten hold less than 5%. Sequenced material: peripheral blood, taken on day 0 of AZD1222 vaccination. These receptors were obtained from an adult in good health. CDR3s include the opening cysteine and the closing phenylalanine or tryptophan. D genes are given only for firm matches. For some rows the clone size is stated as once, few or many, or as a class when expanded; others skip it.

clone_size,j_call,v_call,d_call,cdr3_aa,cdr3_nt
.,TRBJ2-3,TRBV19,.,CASSPTVTSDTQYF,TGTGCCAGTAGCCCGACAGTAACTTCAGATACGCAGTATTTT
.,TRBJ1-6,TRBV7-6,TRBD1,CASSDGPGTGISPLHF,TGTGCCAGCAGCGATGGGCCCGGGACAGGGATCTCACCCCTCCACTTT
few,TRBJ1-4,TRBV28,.,CASSLGERGGSSEKLFF,TGTGCCAGCAGTTTGGGCGAGAGGGGGGGGAGTAGTGAAAAACTGTTTTTT
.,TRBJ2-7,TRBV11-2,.,CASSLVDRIYEQYF,TGTGCCAGCAGCTTAGTTGACAGGATCTACGAGCAGTACTTC
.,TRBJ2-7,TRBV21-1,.,CASLPVSPSYEQYF,TGTGCCAGCCTCCCCGTAAGCCCTTCCTACGAGCAGTACTTC
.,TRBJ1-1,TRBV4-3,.,CASSQGRATEAFF,TGCGCCAGCAGCCAAGGTAGGGCCACTGAAGCTTTCTTT
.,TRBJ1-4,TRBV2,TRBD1,CASSGDRGIEKLFF,TGTGCCAGCAGTGGGGACAGGGGTATAGAAAAACTGTTTTTT
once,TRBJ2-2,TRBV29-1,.,CSVQDSNTGELFF,TGCAGCGTTCAAGACAGTAACACCGGGGAGCTGTTTTTT
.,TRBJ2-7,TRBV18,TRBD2,CASSASGRGNEQYF,TGTGCCAGCTCCGCTAGCGGGAGAGGGAACGAGCAGTACTTC
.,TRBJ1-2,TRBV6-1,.,CASSEIFEETF,TGTGCCAGCAGTGAAATCTTCGAGGAAACCTTC
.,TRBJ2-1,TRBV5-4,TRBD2,CASSLGVASGSPPLEQFF,TGTGCCAGCAGCTTGGGGGTTGCTAGCGGGAGTCCTCCGTTGGAGCAGTTCTTC
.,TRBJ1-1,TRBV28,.,CASSSPFGGNTEAFF,TGTGCCAGCAGTTCCCCTTTCGGGGGGAACACTGAAGCTTTCTTT
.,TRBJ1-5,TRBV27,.,CASSLRTGNLPQHF,TGTGCCAGCAGTCTCCGGACGGGTAATTTACCCCAGCATTTT
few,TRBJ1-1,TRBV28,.,CAAQGLNTEAFF,TGTGCCGCACAGGGTTTGAACACTGAAGCTTTCTTT
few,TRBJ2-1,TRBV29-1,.,CSVSGAVAGNEQFF,TGCAGCGTTTCTGGAGCGGTGGCTGGGAATGAGCAGTTCTTC
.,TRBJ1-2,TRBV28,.,CASSDDRYGYTF,TGTGCCAGCAGTGATGACAGATATGGCTACACCTTC
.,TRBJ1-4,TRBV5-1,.,CASSRQSPDEKLFF,TGCGCCAGCAGCCGACAGTCGCCGGATGAAAAACTGTTTTTT
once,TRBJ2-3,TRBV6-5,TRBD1,CASRLHTGGSDTQYF,TGTGCCAGCAGACTACATACAGGGGGCTCAGATACGCAGTATTTT
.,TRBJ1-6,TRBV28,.,CASSTPGRGNSPLHF,TGTGCCAGCAGTACCCCTGGCAGGGGTAATTCACCCCTCCACTTT
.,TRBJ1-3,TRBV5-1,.,CASSQGPLSSSGNTIYF,TGCGCCAGCAGCCAGGGACCCCTCTCGAGTTCTGGAAACACCATATATTTT
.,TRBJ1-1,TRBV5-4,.,CASTVGVNTEAFF,TGTGCCAGCACCGTGGGGGTGAACACTGAAGCTTTCTTT
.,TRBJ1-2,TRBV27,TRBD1,CASSKQGWRDYGYTF,TGTGCCAGCAGTAAACAGGGGTGGAGGGACTATGGCTACACCTTC
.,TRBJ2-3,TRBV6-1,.,CASSENGIMYTQYF,TGTGCCAGCAGTGAAAATGGAATCATGTATACGCAGTATTTT
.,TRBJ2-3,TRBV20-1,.,CSASAGRDTQYF,TGCAGTGCTAGTGCGGGTAGAGATACGCAGTATTTT
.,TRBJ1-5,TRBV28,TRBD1,CASSETGTGYQPQHF,TGTGCCAGCAGCGAGACCGGGACAGGTTATCAGCCCCAGCATTTT
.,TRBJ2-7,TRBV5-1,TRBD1,CASSAGTGVYEQYF,TGCGCCAGCAGCGCCGGGACAGGGGTCTACGAGCAGTACTTC
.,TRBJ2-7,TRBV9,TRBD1,CASSAGTGGYEQYF,TGTGCCAGCAGCGCCGGGACAGGGGGCTACGAGCAGTACTTC
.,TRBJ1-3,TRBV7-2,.,CASSIQQASSGNTIYF,TGTGCCAGCAGCATCCAACAGGCGAGCTCTGGAAACACCATATATTTT
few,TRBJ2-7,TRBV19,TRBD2,CASSSASGRVYEQYF,TGTGCCAGTAGTTCTGCCAGCGGGAGGGTTTACGAGCAGTACTTC
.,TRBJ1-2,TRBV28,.,CASSSPTSPVNYGYTF,TGTGCCAGCAGTTCACCCACATCGCCCGTGAACTATGGCTACACCTTC
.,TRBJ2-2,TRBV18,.,CASSPLNLGGGYEGELFF,TGTGCCAGCTCACCACTAAACTTAGGCGGGGGCTACGAAGGGGAGCTGTTTTTT
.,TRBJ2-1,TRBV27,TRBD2,CASSPRLATSSYNEQFF,TGTGCCAGCAGTCCGAGACTAGCGACAAGCTCCTACAATGAGCAGTTCTTC
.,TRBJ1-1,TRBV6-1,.,CASSEEGRVGTEAFF,TGTGCCAGCAGTGAAGAGGGCAGGGTTGGCACTGAAGCTTTCTTT
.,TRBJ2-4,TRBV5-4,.,CASSSASSIAKNIQYF,TGTGCCAGCAGCTCAGCTAGCAGTATAGCCAAAAACATTCAGTACTTC
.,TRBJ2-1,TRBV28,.,CASKIHLTNEQFF,TGTGCCAGCAAAATCCACCTAACTAATGAGCAGTTCTTC
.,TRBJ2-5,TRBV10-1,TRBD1,CASSEYRGQETQYF,TGCGCCAGCAGTGAGTACAGGGGGCAAGAGACCCAGTACTTC
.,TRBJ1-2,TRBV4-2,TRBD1,CASSQVQGGGYTF,TGTGCCAGCAGCCAGGTGCAGGGGGGTGGCTACACCTTC
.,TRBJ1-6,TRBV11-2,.,CASSSGRVLLHF,TGTGCCAGCAGCTCAGGGAGGGTACTCCTCCACTTT
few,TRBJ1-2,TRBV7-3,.,CASSLTGRADYGYTF,TGTGCCAGCAGCTTAACAGGCAGGGCTGACTATGGCTACACCTTC
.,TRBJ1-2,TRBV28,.,CASTVTGRGYTF,TGTGCCAGCACAGTAACGGGTCGCGGCTACACCTTC
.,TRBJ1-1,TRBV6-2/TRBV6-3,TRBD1,CASSLQGSLNTEAFF,TGTGCCAGCAGTTTACAGGGGTCGCTGAACACTGAAGCTTTCTTT
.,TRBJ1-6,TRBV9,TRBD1,CASSEGQGANSPLHF,TGTGCCAGCAGCGAGGGCCAGGGGGCTAATTCACCCCTCCACTTT
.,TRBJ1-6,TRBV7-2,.,CASSLTPGRLDRGSPLHF,TGTGCCAGCAGTTTAACCCCGGGACGCTTAGATCGAGGTTCACCCCTCCACTTT
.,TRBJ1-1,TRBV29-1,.,CSVGQFMNTEAFF,TGCAGCGTTGGACAGTTCATGAACACTGAAGCTTTCTTT
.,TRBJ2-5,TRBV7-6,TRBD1,CASSATTGLVLETQYF,TGTGCCAGCAGCGCAACGACAGGGTTGGTTCTAGAGACCCAGTACTTC
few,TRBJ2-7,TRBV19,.,CASDKLKEEQYF,TGTGCCAGCGACAAACTGAAAGAGGAGCAGTACTTC
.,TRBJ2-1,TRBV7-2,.,CASSLVGRSSNEQFF,TGTGCCAGCAGCTTAGTTGGTCGGAGCTCCAATGAGCAGTTCTTC
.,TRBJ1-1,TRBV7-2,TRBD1,CASSLGQGLNTEAFF,TGTGCCAGCAGCTTAGGACAGGGGTTGAACACTGAAGCTTTCTTT
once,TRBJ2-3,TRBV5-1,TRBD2,CASSLGLAGSTDTQYF,TGCGCCAGCAGCTTGGGACTAGCGGGGAGCACAGATACGCAGTATTTT
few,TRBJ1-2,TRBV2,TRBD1,CASTVQGAGYGYTF,TGTGCCAGCACTGTACAGGGGGCGGGCTATGGCTACACCTTC
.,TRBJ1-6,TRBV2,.,CASSGQGVGSPLHF,TGTGCCAGCAGTGGGCAGGGAGTTGGTTCACCCCTCCACTTT
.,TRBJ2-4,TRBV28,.,CASRSPGQLAKNIQYF,TGTGCCAGCAGGTCCCCAGGACAGCTAGCCAAAAACATTCAGTACTTC
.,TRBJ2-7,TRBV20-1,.,CSASRDAYEQYF,TGCAGTGCAAGTCGGGACGCCTACGAGCAGTACTTC
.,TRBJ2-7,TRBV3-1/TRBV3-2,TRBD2,CASSQGRATSGRAMYF,TGTGCCAGCAGCCAAGGCCGCGCGACTAGCGGGAGGGCCATGTACTTC
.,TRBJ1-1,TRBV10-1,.,CASSESVRVGEAFF,TGCGCCAGCAGTGAGTCGGTCAGGGTAGGTGAAGCTTTCTTT
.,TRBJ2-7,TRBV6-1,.,CASSDVGRRGSYEQYF,TGTGCCAGCAGTGACGTCGGCAGGAGAGGCTCCTACGAGCAGTACTTC
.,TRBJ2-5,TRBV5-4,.,CASSLRGGQETQYF,TGTGCCAGCAGCCTGAGGGGGGGGCAAGAGACCCAGTACTTC
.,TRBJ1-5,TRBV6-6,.,CASRHNQPQHF,TGTGCCAGCAGGCACAATCAGCCCCAGCATTTT
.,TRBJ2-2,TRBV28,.,CASSRLLAGELFF,TGTGCCAGCAGTAGACTTTTGGCCGGGGAGCTGTTTTTT